The present T cell receptor beta chain was sequenced within a study of early T cells in non-severe SARS-CoV-2 infection. Study-wide background: Bulk RNA from unsorted whole blood was sequenced; chains were unpaired.

Broader study findings: Matching with VDJdb favored anti-spike CD8 responses (missing private and CD4 specificities).

V dropped 2 bases and J dropped 7 bases, with 10 bases sitting between them. Looked up from germline, CDR1 is SGHRS and CDR2 is YFSETQ. This CDR3 is built from 13 residues. In this sample, this clonotype turned up a few times. Its specificity is not known. The library protocol tagged individual cDNA molecules with unique molecular identifiers. Each CDR3 protein is one row after TCRdb ran MiXCR on the 5' RACE reads. The sample records tens of thousands of distinct CDR3 sequences, about a sixth being singletons. The clonotype was recovered from an adult who was a healthcare worker with PCR-confirmed SARS-CoV-2 infection or an uninfected control (not recorded which). The chain has TRBV5-1 and TRBJ2-4, with D possibly being TRBD1 (6 bases). Sequencing was performed on whole blood. CDR3 DNA: TGCGCCAGCAGCTTAGGGGGAGTGAACATTCAGTACTTC. Translation gives CASSLGGVNIQYF.